The TCR beta chain under discussion was sequenced for a study of blood T cell repertoires in COVID-19. Study information: COVID-19 samples collected from the United States, Italy and Spain covered acute and convalescent phases. Nucleic acid was either cDNA or gDNA, and it came from T cells, B-cell-depleted T cells, or PBMCs.

The table came from immunoSEQ multiplex PCR; TCRdb's copy has only in-frame clones and leaves some out. The data show about 240,000 clones, with under 85% seen just once and less than 6.5% held by the top ten. The CDR3 contains 11 residues. Germline loops: CDR1 LGHDT, CDR2 YNNKEL (reference sequence). The germline V and J ends were trimmed by 5 bases and 5 bases, with 6 bases remaining between them. V is TRBV3-1 (or the pseudogene TRBV3-2) and J is TRBJ1-2, with no clear D. The material sequenced was peripheral blood. This TCR was recovered from a human donor in a cohort sampled during active COVID-19. The CDR3 bases are TGTGCCAGCAGCTATCAGTATGGCTACACCTTC. It encodes CASSYQYGYTF.